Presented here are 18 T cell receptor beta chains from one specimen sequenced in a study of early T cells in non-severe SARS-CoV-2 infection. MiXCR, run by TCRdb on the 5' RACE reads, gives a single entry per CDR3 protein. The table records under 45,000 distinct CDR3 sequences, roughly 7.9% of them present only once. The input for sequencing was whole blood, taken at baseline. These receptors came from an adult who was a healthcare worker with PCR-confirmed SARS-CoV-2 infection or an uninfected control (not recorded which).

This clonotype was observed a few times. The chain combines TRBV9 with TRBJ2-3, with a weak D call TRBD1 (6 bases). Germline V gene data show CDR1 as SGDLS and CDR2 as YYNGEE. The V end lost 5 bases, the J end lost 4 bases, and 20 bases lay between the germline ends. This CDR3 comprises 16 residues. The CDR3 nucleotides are TGTGCCAGCAGTCGCAGGGGCCGCCTCGACGCAGATACGCAGTATTTT. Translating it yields CASSRRGRLDADTQYF.

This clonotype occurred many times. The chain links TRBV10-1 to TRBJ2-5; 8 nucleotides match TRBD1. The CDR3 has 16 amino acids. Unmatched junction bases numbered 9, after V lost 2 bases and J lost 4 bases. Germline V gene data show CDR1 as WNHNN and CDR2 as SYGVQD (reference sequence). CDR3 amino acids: CASSERGRGLGETQYF. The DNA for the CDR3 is TGCGCCAGCAGTGAGCGCGGCAGGGGGCTTGGAGAGACCCAGTACTTC.

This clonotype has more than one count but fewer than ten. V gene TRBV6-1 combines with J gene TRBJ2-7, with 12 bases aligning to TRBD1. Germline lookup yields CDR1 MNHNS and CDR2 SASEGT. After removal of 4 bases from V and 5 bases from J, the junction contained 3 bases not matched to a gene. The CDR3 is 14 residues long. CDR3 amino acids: CASSGGTGGDEQYF. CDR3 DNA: TGTGCCAGCAGTGGAGGGACAGGGGGCGACGAGCAGTACTTC.

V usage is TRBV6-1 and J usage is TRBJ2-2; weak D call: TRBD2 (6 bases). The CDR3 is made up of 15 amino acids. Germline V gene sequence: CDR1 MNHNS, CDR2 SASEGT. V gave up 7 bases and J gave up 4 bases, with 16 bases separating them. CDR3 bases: TGTGCCAGCACCCGAAACGGAGGGAGCACCGGGGAGCTGTTTTTT. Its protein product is CASTRNGGSTGELFF.

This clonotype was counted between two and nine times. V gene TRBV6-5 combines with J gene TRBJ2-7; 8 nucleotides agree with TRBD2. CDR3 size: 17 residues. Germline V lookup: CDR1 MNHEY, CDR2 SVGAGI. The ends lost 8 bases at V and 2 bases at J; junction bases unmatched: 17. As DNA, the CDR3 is TGTGCCAGCTCCTACGCTTTCGACGCGGGGGGTGCCTACGAGCAGTACTTC. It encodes CASSYAFDAGGAYEQYF.

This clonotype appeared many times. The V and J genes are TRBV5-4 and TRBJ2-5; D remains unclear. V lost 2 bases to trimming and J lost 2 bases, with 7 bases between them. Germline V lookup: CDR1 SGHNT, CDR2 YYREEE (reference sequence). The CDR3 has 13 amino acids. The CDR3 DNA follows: TGTGCCAGCAGCTTAAGCGTACAAGAGACCCAGTACTTC. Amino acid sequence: CASSLSVQETQYF.

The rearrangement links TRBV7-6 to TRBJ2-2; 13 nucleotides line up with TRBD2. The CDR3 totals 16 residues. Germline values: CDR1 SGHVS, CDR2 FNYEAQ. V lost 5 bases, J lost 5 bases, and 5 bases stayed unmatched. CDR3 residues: CASSIGLAGDTGELFF. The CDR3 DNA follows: TGTGCCAGCAGCATCGGACTAGCGGGGGATACCGGGGAGCTGTTTTTT.

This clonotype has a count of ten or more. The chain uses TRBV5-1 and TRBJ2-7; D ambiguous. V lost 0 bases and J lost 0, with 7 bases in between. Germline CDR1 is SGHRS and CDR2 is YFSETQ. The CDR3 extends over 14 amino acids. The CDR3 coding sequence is TGCGCCAGCAGCTTGGTGGCACGCTCCTACGAGCAGTACTTC. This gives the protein CASSLVARSYEQYF.

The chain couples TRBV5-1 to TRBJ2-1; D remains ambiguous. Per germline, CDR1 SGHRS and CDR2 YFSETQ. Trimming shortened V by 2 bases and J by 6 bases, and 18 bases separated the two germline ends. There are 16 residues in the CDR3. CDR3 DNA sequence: TGCGCCAGCAGCTTTGAACGGCTGGACCGTGGCAATGAGCAGTTCTTC. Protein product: CASSFERLDRGNEQFF.

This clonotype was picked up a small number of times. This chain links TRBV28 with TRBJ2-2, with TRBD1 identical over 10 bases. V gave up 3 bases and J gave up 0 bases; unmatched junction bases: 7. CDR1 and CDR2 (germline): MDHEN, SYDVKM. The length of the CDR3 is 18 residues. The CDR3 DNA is TGTGCCAGCAGTTTTCCGGGACAGGGGTGGTCGAACACCGGGGAGCTGTTTTTT. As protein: CASSFPGQGWSNTGELFF.

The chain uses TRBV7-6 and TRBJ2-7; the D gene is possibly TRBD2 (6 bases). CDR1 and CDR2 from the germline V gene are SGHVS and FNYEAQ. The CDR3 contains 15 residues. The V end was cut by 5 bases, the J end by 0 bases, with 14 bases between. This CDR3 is CASSRRDESSYEQYF. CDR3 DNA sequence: TGTGCCAGCAGCAGGCGGGACGAGAGCTCCTACGAGCAGTACTTC.

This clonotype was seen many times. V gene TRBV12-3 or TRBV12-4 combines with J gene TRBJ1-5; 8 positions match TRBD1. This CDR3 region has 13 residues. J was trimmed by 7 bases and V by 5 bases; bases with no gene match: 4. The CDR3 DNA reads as TGTGCCAGCAGTGCAGGGGGCGGACAGCCCCAGCATTTT. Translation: CASSAGGGQPQHF.

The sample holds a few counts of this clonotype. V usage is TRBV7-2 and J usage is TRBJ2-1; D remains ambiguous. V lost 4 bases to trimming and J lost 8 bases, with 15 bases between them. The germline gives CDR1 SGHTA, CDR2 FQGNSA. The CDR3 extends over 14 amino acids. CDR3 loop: CASSYPLFLHEQFF. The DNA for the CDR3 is TGTGCCAGCAGCTACCCACTTTTTTTGCATGAGCAGTTCTTC.

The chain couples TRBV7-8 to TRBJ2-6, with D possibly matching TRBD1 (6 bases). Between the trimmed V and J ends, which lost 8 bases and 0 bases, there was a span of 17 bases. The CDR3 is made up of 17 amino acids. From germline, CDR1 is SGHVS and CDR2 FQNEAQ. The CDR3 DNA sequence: TGTGCCAGCTGGTTGGGCAGGGGAGACTCTGGGGCCAACGTCCTGACTTTC. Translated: CASWLGRGDSGANVLTF.

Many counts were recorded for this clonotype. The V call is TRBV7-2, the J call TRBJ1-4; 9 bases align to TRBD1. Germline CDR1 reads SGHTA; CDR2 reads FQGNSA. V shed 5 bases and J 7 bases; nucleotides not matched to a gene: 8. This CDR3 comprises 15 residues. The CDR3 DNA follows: TGTGCCAGCAGCGATGGACAGGGGATCGGTGAAAAACTGTTTTTT. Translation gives CASSDGQGIGEKLFF.

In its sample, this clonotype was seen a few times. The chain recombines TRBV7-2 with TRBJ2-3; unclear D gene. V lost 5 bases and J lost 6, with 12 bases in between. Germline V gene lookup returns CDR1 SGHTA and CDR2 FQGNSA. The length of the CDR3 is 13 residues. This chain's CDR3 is CASSPAARDTQYF. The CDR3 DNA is TGTGCCAGCAGCCCTGCGGCGCGGGATACGCAGTATTTT.

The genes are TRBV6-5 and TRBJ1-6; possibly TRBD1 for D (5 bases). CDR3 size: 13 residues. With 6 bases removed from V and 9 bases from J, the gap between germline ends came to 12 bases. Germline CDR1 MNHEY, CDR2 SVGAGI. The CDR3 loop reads CASSLGALSPLHF. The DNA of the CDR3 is TGTGCCAGCAGCCTCGGGGCGCTTTCACCCCTCCACTTT.

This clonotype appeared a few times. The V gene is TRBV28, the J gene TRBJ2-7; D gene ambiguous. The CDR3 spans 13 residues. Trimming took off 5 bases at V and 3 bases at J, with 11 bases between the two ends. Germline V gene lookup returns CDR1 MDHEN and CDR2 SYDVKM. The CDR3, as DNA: TGTGCCAGCAGTCCCGGCCCCAGCTACGAGCAGTACTTC. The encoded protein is CASSPGPSYEQYF.